This T cell receptor beta chain was identified during a study of cytomegalovirus exposure and HLA in healthy donors. Study results and caveats: Over 150 TCR beta chains were listed as cytomegalovirus-associated. Per a prior analysis, the majority of TCR beta V segments were productive roughly 87% or roughly 30% of the time. A link between a missense DCLRE1C variant and TCR beta V- and J-gene trimming emerged from a later analysis.

About this clone itself: Its antigen is unidentified.

There are 13 residues in the CDR3. V gave up 5 bases and J gave up 4 bases; unmatched junction bases: 3. Germline V CDR1 and CDR2: GTSNPN, SVGIG (reference sequence). Primers included in the PCR were 60 Vbeta and 13 Jbeta primers. The repertoire was sequenced with immunoSEQ multiplex PCR; TCRdb's copy has only in-frame clones and lacks some. The table has approximately 150,000 clones, roughly 80% seen once. The chain recombines TRBV30 with TRBJ2-2; TRBD1 matches at 8 bases. The clonotype originates from a man aged 25 to 45 in good health and CMV-seronegative. Input material: PBMCs. CDR3 DNA sequence: TGTGCCTGGGACAGGGGATCCACCGGGGAGCTGTTTTTT. Translating it yields CAWDRGSTGELFF.